The present T cell receptor beta chain was sequenced within a study of control samples from healthy donors and cancer patients. Generated by immunoSEQ multiplex PCR, the TCRdb table keeps only in-frame clones and is missing some. The sample contains under 200,000 clones, roughly 91% of which appear only once. Germline CDR1 is SGHRS and CDR2 is YFSETQ. The CDR3 sequence is 13 residues long. With 4 bases removed from V and 0 bases from J, the gap between germline ends came to 7 bases. In regard to this clone: Other DNA sequences in this sample translate to the same CDR3.

The sequenced sample was blood. This receptor was obtained from a woman between 25 and 40 years old in good health. This chain connects TRBV5-1 to TRBJ1-2, with D uncertain. The DNA of the CDR3 is TGCGCCAGCAGCCCCACTGCTAACTATGGCTACACCTTC. Amino acids: CASSPTANYGYTF.